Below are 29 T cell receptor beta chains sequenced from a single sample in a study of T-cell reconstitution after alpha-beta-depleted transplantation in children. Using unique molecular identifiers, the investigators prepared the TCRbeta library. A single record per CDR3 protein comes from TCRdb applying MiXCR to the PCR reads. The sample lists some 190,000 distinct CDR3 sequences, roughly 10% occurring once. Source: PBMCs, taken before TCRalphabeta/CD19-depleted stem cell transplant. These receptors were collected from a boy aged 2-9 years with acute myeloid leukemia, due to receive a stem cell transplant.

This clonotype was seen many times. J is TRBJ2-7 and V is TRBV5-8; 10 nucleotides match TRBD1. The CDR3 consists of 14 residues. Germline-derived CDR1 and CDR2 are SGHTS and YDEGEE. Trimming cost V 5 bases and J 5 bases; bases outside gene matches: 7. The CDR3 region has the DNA TGTGCCAGCAGGGCGACAGGGGGCTACAACGAGCAGTACTTC. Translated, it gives CASRATGGYNEQYF.

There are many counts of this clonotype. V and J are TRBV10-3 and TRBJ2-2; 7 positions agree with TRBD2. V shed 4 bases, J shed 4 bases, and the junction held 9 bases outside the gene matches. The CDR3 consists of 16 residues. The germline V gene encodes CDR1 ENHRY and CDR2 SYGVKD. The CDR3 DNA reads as TGTGCCATCAGTGTGGGAGGGAGCCTTGGCACCGGGGAGCTGTTTTTT. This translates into CAISVGGSLGTGELFF.

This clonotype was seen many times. The CDR3 bases are TGTGCCAGCAGCATCAGGACGGCTTCTCCCGGGGAGCTGTTTTTT. Protein product: CASSIRTASPGELFF. This chain joins TRBV7-6 and TRBJ2-2; D gene uncertain. V lost 5 bases and J lost 6, with 16 bases in between. CDR3 length: 15 amino acids. In germline, CDR1 is SGHVS, CDR2 FNYEAQ.

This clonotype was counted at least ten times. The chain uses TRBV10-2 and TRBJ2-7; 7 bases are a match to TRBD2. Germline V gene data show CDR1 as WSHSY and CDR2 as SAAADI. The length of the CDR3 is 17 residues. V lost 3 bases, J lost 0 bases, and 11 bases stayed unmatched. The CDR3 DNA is TGCGCCAGCAGTGATTTAAGCGGGATAGCGAGCTCCTACGAGCAGTACTTC. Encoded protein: CASSDLSGIASSYEQYF.

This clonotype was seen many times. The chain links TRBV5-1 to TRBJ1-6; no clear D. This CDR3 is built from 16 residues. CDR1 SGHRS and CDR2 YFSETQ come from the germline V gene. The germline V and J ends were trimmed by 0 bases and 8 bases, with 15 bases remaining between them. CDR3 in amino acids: CASSLGDSPGYSPLHF. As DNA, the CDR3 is TGCGCCAGCAGCTTGGGTGACTCCCCAGGTTATTCACCCCTCCACTTT.

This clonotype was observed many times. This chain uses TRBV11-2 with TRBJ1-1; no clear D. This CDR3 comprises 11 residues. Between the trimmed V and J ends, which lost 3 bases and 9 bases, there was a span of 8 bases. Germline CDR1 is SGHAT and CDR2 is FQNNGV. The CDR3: CASSLRSQAFF. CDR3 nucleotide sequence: TGTGCCAGCAGCTTGAGGTCGCAAGCTTTCTTT. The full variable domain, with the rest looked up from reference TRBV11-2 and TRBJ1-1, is EAGVAQSPRYKIIEKRQSVAFWCNPISGHATLYWYQQILGQGPKLLIQFQNNGVVDDSQLPKDRFSAERLKGVDSTLKIQPAKLEDSAVYLCASSLRSQAFFGQGTRLTVV.

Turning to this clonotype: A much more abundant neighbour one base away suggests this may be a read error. CDR3 sequence: CATGSGNGAFF. CDR3 nucleotides: TGTGCCACCGGATCGGGGAATGGGGCTTTCTTT. This sequence joins TRBV15 and TRBJ1-1, with D hard to call. V gave up 8 bases and J gave up 11 bases, with 15 bases separating them. The CDR3 has 11 residues. Germline CDR1 and CDR2: LNHNV and YYDKDF (reference sequence).

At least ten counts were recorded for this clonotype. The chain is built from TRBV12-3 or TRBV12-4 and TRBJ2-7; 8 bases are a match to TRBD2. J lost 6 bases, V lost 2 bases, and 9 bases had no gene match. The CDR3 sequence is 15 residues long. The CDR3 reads CASSLSGLAISEQYF. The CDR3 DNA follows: TGTGCCAGCAGTTTAAGTGGACTAGCTATCTCCGAGCAGTACTTC.

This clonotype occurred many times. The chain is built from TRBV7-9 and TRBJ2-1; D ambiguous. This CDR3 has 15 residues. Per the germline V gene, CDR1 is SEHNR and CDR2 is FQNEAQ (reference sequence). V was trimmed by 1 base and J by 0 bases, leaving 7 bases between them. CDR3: CASSLGEISYNEQFF. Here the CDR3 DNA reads TGTGCCAGCAGCTTAGGCGAGATCTCCTACAATGAGCAGTTCTTC. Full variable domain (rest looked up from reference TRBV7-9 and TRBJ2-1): DTGVSQNPRHKITKRGQNVTFRCDPISEHNRLYWYRQTLGQGPEFLTYFQNEAQLEKSRLLSDRFSAERPKGSFSTLEIQRTEQGDSAMYLCASSLGEISYNEQFFGPGTRLTVL.

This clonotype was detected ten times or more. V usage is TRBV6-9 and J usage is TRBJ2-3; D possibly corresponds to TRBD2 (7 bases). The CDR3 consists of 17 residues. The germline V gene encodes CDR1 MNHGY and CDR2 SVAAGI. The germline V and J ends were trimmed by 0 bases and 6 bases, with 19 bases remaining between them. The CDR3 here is CASSYSKGGGPSDTQYF. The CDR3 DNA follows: TGTGCCAGCAGTTATTCCAAGGGGGGAGGGCCGTCGGATACGCAGTATTTT.

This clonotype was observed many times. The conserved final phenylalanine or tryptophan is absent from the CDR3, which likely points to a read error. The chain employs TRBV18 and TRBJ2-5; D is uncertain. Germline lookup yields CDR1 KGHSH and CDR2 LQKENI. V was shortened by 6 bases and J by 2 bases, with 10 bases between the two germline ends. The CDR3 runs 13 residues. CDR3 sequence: CASSAQEQETQYL. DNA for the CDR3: TGTGCCAGCTCCGCACAAGAACAAGAGACCCAGTACCTC.

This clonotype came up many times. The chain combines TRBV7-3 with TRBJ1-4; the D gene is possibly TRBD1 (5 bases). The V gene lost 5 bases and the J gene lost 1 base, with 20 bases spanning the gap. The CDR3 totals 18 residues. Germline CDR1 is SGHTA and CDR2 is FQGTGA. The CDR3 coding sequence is TGTGCCAGCAGCGGGAGTAACAGACAGATGGGAACTAATGAAAAACTGTTTTTT. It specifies CASSGSNRQMGTNEKLFF.

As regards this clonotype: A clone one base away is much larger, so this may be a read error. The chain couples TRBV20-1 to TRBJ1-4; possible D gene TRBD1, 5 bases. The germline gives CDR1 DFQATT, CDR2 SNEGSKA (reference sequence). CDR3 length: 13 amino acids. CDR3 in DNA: TGCAGTGCTAGTCTTGGGACTAATAAAAAACTGTTTTTT. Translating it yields CSASLGTNKKLFF.

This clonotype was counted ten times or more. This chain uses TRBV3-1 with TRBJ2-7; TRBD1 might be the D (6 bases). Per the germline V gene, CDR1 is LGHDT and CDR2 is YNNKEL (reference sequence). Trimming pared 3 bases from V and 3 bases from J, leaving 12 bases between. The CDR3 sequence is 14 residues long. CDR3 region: CASSQFGQSYEQYF. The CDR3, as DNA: TGTGCCAGCAGCCAGTTCGGACAGAGCTACGAGCAGTACTTC.

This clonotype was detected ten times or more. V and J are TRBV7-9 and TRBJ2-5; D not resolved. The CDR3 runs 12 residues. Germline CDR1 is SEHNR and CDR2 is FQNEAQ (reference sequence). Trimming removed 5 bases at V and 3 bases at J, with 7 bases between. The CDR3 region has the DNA TGTGCCAGCAGCACACACGAAGAGACCCAGTACTTC. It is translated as CASSTHEETQYF.

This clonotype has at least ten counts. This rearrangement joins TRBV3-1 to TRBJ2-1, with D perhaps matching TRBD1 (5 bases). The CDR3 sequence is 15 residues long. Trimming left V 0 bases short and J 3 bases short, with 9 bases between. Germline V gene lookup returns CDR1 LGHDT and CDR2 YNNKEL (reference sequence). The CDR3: CASSQDRGRYNEQFF. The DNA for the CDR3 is TGTGCCAGCAGCCAAGATAGGGGCCGCTACAATGAGCAGTTCTTC.

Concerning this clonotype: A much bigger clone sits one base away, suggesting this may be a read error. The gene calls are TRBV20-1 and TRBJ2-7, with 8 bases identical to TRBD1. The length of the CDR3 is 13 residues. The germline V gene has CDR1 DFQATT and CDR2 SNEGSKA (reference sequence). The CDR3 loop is CSASRQGAYEQHF. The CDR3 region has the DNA TGCAGTGCTAGCAGGCAGGGGGCCTACGAGCAGCACTTC.

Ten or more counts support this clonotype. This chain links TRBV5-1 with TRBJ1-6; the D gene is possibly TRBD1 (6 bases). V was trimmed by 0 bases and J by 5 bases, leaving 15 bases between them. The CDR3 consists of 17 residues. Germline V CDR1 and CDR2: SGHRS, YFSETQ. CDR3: CASSLGQVPPNNSPLHF. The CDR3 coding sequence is TGCGCCAGCAGCTTGGGACAGGTCCCGCCGAATAATTCACCCCTCCACTTT.

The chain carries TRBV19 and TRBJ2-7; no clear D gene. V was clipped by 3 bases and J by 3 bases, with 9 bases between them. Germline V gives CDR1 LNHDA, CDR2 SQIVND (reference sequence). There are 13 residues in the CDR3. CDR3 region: CASSIFQNYEQYF. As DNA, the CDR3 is TGTGCCAGTAGTATCTTCCAGAACTACGAGCAGTACTTC. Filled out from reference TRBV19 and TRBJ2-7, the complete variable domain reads DGGITQSPKYLFRKEGQNVTLSCEQNLNHDAMYWYRQDPGQGLRLIYYSQIVNDFQKGDIAEGYSVSREKKESFPLTVTSAQKNPTAFYLCASSIFQNYEQYFGPGTRLTVT.

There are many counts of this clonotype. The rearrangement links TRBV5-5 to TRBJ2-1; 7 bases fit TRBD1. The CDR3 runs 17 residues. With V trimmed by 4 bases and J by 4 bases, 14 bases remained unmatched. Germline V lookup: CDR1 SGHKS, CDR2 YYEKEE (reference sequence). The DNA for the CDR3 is TGTGCCAGCAGCCTGACAGGGATAAGGACCATGTACAATGAGCAGTTCTTC. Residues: CASSLTGIRTMYNEQFF.

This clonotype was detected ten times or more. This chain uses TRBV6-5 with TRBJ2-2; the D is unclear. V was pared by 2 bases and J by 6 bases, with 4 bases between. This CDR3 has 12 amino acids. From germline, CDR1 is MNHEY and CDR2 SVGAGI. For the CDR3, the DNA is TGTGCCAGCAGTTACGGCGCCGGGGAGCTGTTTTTT. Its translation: CASSYGAGELFF.

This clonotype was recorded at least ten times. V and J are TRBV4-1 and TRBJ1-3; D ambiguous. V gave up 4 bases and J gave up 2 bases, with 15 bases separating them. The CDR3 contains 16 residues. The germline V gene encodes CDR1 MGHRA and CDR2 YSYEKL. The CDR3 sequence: CASSLISLAAGNTIYF. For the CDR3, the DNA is TGCGCCAGCAGCCTTATTTCCCTGGCCGCTGGAAACACCATATATTTT.

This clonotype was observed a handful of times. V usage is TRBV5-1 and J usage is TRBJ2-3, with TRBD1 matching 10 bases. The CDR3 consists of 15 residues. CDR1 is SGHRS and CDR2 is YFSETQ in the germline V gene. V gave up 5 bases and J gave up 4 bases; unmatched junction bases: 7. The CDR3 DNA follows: TGCGCCAGCAGGTACCGGGACAGGGGCCCAGATACGCAGTATTTT. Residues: CASRYRDRGPDTQYF.

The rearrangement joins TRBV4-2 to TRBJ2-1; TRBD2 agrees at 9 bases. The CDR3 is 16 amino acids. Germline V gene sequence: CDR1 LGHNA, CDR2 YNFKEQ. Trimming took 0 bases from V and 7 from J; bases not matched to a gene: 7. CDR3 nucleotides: TGTGCCAGCAGCCAAGAAGCGGGGGGCATGACGAATGAGCAGTTCTTC. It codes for CASSQEAGGMTNEQFF.

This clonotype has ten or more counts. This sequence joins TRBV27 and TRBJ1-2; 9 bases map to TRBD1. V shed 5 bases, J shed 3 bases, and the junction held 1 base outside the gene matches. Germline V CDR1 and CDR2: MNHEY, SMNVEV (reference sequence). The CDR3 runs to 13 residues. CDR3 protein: CASSTGGDYGYTF. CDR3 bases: TGTGCCAGCAGTACAGGGGGCGACTATGGCTACACCTTC.

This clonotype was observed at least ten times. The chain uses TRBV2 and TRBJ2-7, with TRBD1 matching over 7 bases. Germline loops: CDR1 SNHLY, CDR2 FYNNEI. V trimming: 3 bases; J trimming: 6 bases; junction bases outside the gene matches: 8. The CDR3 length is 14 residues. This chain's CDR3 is CASSEVNRGSEQYF. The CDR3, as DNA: TGTGCCAGCAGTGAGGTTAACAGGGGTTCCGAGCAGTACTTC.

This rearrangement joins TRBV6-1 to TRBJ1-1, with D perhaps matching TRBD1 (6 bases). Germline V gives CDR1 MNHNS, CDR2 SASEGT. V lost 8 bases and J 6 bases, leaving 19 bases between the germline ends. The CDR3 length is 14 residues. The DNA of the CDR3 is TGTGCCAGCCGCGAAAAAGGGGGAAAGTCTGAAGCTTTCTTT. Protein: CASREKGGKSEAFF.

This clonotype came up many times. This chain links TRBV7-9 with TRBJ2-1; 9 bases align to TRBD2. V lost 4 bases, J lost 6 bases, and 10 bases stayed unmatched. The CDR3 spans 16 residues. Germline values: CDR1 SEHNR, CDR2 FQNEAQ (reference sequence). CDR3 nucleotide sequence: TGTGCCAGCAGCTCGACACTAGCGGGCGGGGGCAATGAGCAGTTCTTC. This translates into CASSSTLAGGGNEQFF.

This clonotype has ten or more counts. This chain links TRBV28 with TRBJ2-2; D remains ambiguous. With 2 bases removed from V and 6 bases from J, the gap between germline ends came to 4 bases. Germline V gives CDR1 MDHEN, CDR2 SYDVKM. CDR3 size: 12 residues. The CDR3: CASSLQSGELFF. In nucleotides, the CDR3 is TGTGCCAGCAGTTTACAGTCCGGGGAGCTGTTTTTT.